This TCR beta chain comes out of a study of blood T cell repertoires in COVID-19. Study as a whole: T cells, B-cell-depleted T cells, or PBMCs provided the cDNA or gDNA that served as material.

Adults between about 18 and 89 years of age took part from about two dozen US areas. Clinical histories supplied by participants themselves formed the basis of cohort assignment. Data came from immunoSEQ multiplex PCR; TCRdb stores just in-frame clones and leaves some out. The sample consists of 150,000 to 200,000 clones, roughly three quarters of them appearing once. CDR1 SGHDT and CDR2 YYEEEE come from the germline V gene. The CDR3 is 12 amino acids. V dropped 6 bases and J dropped 10 bases, with 16 bases sitting between them. This TCR was recovered from a woman between 45 and 65 years old with acute COVID-19. The chain uses TRBV5-6 and TRBJ1-1, with D unresolved. The sample comprised PBMCs or T cells enriched from blood (not recorded which). The CDR3: CASTSRSIGAFF. In DNA form, the CDR3 reads TGTGCCAGCACCTCGAGGAGTATAGGAGCTTTCTTT.